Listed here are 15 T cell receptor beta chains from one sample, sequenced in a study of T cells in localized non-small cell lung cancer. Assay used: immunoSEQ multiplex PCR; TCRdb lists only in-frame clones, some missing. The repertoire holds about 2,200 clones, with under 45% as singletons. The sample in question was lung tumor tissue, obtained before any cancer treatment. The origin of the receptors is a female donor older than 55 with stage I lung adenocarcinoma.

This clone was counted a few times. Written as DNA, the CDR3 is TGTGCCAGCAGTGAATGGCGCGGTGGAGATACGCAGTATTTT. This gives the protein CASSEWRGGDTQYF. The V call is TRBV9, the J call TRBJ2-3; D uncertain. This CDR3 has 14 amino acids. Trimming cost V 5 bases and J 5 bases, with 15 bases left between them. Per the germline V gene, CDR1 is SGDLS and CDR2 is YYNGEE.

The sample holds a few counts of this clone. The DNA for the CDR3 is TGTGCCAGCAGCGGAAGGGGCCCCTACAATGAGCAGTTCTTC. Translating gives CASSGRGPYNEQFF. The rearrangement joins TRBV11-3 to TRBJ2-1; possible D gene TRBD1, 5 bases. Per germline, CDR1 SGHNT and CDR2 YENEEA. The V gene lost 5 bases and the J gene lost 2 bases, with 10 bases spanning the gap. The CDR3 covers 14 residues.

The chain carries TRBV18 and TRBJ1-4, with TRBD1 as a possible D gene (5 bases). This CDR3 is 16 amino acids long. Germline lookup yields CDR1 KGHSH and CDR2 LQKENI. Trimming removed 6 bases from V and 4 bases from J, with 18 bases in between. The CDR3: CASSSNRQGLNEKLFF. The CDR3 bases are TGTGCCAGCTCTTCGAACAGGCAGGGCCTTAATGAAAAACTGTTTTTT.

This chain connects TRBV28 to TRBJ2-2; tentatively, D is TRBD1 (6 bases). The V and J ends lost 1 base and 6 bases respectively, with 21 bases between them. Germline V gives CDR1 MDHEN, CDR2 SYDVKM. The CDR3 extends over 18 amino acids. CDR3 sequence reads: CASSLFTWQGKGAGELFF. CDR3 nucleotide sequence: TGTGCCAGCAGTTTATTCACTTGGCAGGGGAAAGGCGCCGGGGAGCTGTTTTTT.

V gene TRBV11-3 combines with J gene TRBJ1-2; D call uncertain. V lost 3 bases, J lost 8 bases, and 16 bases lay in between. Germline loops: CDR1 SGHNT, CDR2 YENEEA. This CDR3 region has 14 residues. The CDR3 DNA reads TGTGCCAGCAGCTTGGTGGGGATTGCTTTGGGCTACACCTTC. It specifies CASSLVGIALGYTF. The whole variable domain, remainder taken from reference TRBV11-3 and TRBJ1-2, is EAGVVQSPRYKIIEKKQPVAFWCNPISGHNTLYWYLQNLGQGPELLIRYENEEAVDDSQLPKDRFSAERLKGVDSTLKIQPAELGDSAVYLCASSLVGIALGYTFGSGTRLTVV.

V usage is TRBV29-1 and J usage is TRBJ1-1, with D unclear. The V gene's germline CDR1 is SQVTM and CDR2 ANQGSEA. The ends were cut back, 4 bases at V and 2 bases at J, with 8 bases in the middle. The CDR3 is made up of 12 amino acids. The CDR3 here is CSVVAENTEAFF. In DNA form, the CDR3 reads TGCAGCGTTGTTGCAGAAAACACTGAAGCTTTCTTT.

CDR3 sequence (DNA): TGTGCCAGCAGCCCCCTCTCAGGGGCGCAGGGCTACACCTTC. As protein: CASSPLSGAQGYTF. This chain joins TRBV14 and TRBJ1-2; possible D gene TRBD1, 6 bases. Deletions cut 4 bases from V and 8 bases from J, with 17 bases between. CDR1 is SGHDN, CDR2 FVKESK, per germline. There are 14 residues in the CDR3.

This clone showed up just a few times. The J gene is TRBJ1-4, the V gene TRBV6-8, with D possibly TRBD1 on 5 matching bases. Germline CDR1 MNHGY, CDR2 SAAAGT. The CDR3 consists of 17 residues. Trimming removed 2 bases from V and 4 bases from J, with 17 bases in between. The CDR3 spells CASSYGPPGRGNEKLFF. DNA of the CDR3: TGTGCCAGCAGTTACGGACCCCCGGGACGGGGTAATGAAAAACTGTTTTTT.

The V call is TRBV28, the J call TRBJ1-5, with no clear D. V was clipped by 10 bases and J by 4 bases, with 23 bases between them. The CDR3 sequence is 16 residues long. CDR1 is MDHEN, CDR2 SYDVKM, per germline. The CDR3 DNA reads TGTGCCACCTCGACGTCGGGCAGGCGGACTAATCAGCCCCAGCATTTT. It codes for CATSTSGRRTNQPQHF. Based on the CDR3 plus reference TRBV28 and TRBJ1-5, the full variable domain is DVKVTQSSRYLVKRTGEKVFLECVQDMDHENMFWYRQDPGLGLRLIYFSYDVKMKEKGDIPEGYSVSREKKERFSLILESASTNQTSMYLCATSTSGRRTNQPQHFGDGTRLSIL.

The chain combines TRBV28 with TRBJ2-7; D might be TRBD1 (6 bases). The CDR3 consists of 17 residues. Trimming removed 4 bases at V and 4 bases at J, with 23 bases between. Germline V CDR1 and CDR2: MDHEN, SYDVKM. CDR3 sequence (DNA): TGTGCCAGCAGTTCACAGACCAGGGGTTCCCCCCCATACGAGCAGTACTTC. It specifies CASSSQTRGSPPYEQYF.

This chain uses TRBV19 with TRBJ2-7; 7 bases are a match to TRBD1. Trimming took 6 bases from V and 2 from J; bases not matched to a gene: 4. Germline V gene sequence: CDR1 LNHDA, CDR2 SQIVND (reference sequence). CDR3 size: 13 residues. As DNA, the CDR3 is TGTGCCAGTAGCCGGGACAGTACCTACGAGCAGTACTTC. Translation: CASSRDSTYEQYF.

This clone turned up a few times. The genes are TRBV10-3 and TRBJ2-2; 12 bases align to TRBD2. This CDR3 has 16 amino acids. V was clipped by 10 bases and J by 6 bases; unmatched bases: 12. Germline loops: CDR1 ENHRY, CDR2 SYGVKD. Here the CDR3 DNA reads TGTGCCAGCGGGAAGCTAGCGGGAGGGCCGGCCGGGGAGCTGTTTTTT. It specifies CASGKLAGGPAGELFF.

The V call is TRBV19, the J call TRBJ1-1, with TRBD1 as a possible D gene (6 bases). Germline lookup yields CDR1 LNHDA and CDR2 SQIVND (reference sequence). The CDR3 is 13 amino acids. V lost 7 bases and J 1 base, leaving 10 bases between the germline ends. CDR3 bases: TGTGCCAGTAATAAGGGGGAGAACACTGAAGCTTTCTTT. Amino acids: CASNKGENTEAFF.

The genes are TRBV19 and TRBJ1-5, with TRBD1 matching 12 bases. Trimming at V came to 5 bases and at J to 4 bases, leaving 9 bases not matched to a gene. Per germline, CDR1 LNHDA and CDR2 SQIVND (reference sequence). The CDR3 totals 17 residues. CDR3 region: CASSLGQGARRNQPQHF. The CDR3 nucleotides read TGTGCCAGTAGTCTGGGACAGGGGGCGCGTCGGAATCAGCCCCAGCATTTT.

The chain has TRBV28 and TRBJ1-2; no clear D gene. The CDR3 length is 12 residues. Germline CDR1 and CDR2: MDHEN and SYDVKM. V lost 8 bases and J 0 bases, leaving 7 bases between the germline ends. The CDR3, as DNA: TGTGCCAGCGTACGGACTAACTATGGCTACACCTTC. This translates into CASVRTNYGYTF.